The 15 T cell receptor beta chains listed next were all sequenced from one sample in a study of CD8 T cells in Susac syndrome. With random hexamers, about 0.5 to 1 ug RNA was reverse transcribed. TCRdb redid the calling of the immunoSEQ multiplex PCR reads with MiXCR, one entry per CDR3 protein. The table records roughly 200,000 distinct CDR3 sequences, around 94% of them present only once. Sequencing input: CD4+ T cells from PBMCs. The receptor set was obtained from a human donor with Susac syndrome.

The chain employs TRBV20-1 and TRBJ1-1, with 9 bases lining up with TRBD1. The germline gives CDR1 DFQATT, CDR2 SNEGSKA (reference sequence). The CDR3 spans 13 residues. J lost 5 bases, V lost 5 bases, and 6 bases had no gene match. In nucleotides, the CDR3 is TGCAGTGCTCTCACAGGGGGCTCGACTGAAGCTTTCTTT. This translates into CSALTGGSTEAFF.

The chain joins TRBV14 to TRBJ1-2, with a weak D call TRBD1 (6 bases). V dropped 0 bases and J dropped 7 bases, with 15 bases sitting between them. Germline V gene sequence: CDR1 SGHDN, CDR2 FVKESK. CDR3 size: 15 residues. The CDR3: CASSQERRGAGGYTF. Here the CDR3 DNA reads TGTGCCAGCAGCCAAGAAAGGCGGGGGGCTGGTGGCTACACCTTC.

The V call is TRBV29-1, the J call TRBJ2-5; the match to TRBD1 covers 9 bases. After removal of 8 bases from V and 4 bases from J, the junction contained 8 bases not matched to a gene. The CDR3 totals 13 residues. Germline V gene data show CDR1 as SQVTM and CDR2 as ANQGSEA. The DNA for the CDR3 is TGCAGCATGAAACAGGGGGCGGGAGAGACCCAGTACTTC. Amino acid sequence: CSMKQGAGETQYF.

V gene TRBV20-1 combines with J gene TRBJ2-3, with TRBD2 matching 7 bases. Looked up from germline, CDR1 is DFQATT and CDR2 is SNEGSKA (reference sequence). V lost 5 bases to trimming and J lost 3 bases; unmatched junction nucleotides: 5. The CDR3 length is 13 residues. Here the CDR3 reads CSAAQAGTDTQYF. In DNA, the CDR3 is TGCAGTGCTGCCCAAGCGGGGACAGATACGCAGTATTTT.

V gene TRBV12-3 or TRBV12-4 combines with J gene TRBJ2-3, with D tentatively TRBD2 (5 bases). The CDR3 runs 19 residues. The V and J ends lost 1 base and 0 bases respectively, with 20 bases between them. The CDR3 bases are TGTGCCAGCAGTTTAGTCCTAGCCATCTACACCACTAGCACAGATACGCAGTATTTT. Amino acid sequence: CASSLVLAIYTTSTDTQYF.

The CDR3 nucleotides are TGTGCCAGCAGCTCCGGTCCCCCCCCAGATACGCAGTATTTT. This codes for CASSSGPPPDTQYF. This chain uses TRBV7-2 with TRBJ2-3, with D uncertain. Trimming stripped 4 bases from V and 4 bases from J, with 12 bases between. The CDR3 is 14 amino acids. Looked up from germline, CDR1 is SGHTA and CDR2 is FQGNSA.

The chain couples TRBV3-1 to TRBJ2-5, with D possibly being TRBD2 (7 bases). The CDR3 covers 16 residues. Trimming took 1 base from V and 1 from J, leaving 13 bases between them. Germline V lookup: CDR1 LGHDT, CDR2 YNNKEL (reference sequence). CDR3 in amino acids: CASSQVRRGGQETQYF. DNA for the CDR3: TGTGCCAGCAGCCAAGTCCGGAGGGGGGGCCAAGAGACCCAGTACTTC.

V is TRBV12-3 or TRBV12-4 and J is TRBJ1-5; tentatively, D is TRBD1 (5 bases). CDR3 size: 15 residues. V was shortened by 2 bases and J by 7 bases, with 15 bases between the two germline ends. In DNA form, the CDR3 reads TGTGCCAGCAGTTTAATGTCAGGGCGGGAGCAGCCCCAGCATTTT. Its translation: CASSLMSGREQPQHF.

CDR3 sequence: CASSPPTGSQPQHF. CDR3 coding DNA: TGTGCCAGCAGTCCCCCCACAGGGTCTCAGCCCCAGCATTTT. The V call is TRBV5-8, the J call TRBJ1-5; possibly TRBD1 for D (6 bases). The germline V gene encodes CDR1 SGHTS and CDR2 YDEGEE. V was shortened by 5 bases and J by 6 bases, with 15 bases between the two germline ends. The CDR3 covers 14 residues. Using reference TRBV5-8 and TRBJ1-5 for the parts outside the CDR3, the full variable domain is EAGVTQSPTHLIKTRGQQATLRCSPISGHTSVYWYQQALGLGLQFLLWYDEGEERNRGNFPPRFSGRQFPNYSSELNVNALELEDSALYLCASSPPTGSQPQHFGDGTRLSIL.

This clonotype has more than one count but fewer than ten. The J gene is TRBJ2-7, the V gene TRBV29-1; tentatively, D is TRBD2 (5 bases). The CDR3 covers 14 residues. The germline V gene has CDR1 SQVTM and CDR2 ANQGSEA. Deletions cut 6 bases from V and 5 bases from J, with 20 bases between. CDR3 in DNA: TGCAGCGTCCGAGCGGAGGCGACGAGGGACGAGCAGTACTTC. Its protein is CSVRAEATRDEQYF.

The genes are TRBV3-1 and TRBJ2-1; D is undetermined. V shed 0 bases and J shed 6 bases, with 0 bases lying between them. The germline CDR1 and CDR2 sequences are LGHDT and YNNKEL (reference sequence). This CDR3 has 11 residues. CDR3 sequence (DNA): TGTGCCAGCAGCCAAGACAATGAGCAGTTCTTC. It specifies CASSQDNEQFF.

The J gene is TRBJ1-1, the V gene TRBV7-2; D ambiguous. Trimming took 2 bases from V and 4 from J, leaving 8 bases between them. The CDR3 is 13 residues long. The germline CDR1 and CDR2 sequences are SGHTA and FQGNSA. The CDR3: CASSLWYGTEAFF. The CDR3 DNA sequence: TGTGCCAGCAGCTTATGGTACGGCACTGAAGCTTTCTTT.

The count of this clonotype is one. J is TRBJ2-7 and V is TRBV20-1; possibly TRBD2 for D (5 bases). Germline lookup yields CDR1 DFQATT and CDR2 SNEGSKA (reference sequence). This CDR3 is 13 amino acids long. V was cut by 2 bases and J by 9 bases, with 17 bases left in between. CDR3 residues: CSARSTAASRQYF. DNA of the CDR3: TGCAGTGCTAGATCCACTGCGGCTAGCCGGCAGTACTTC.

The gene calls are TRBV3-1 and TRBJ1-1, with a possible D match to TRBD1 (6 bases). Germline V lookup: CDR1 LGHDT, CDR2 YNNKEL (reference sequence). This CDR3 contains 13 residues. The germline V and J ends were trimmed by 4 bases and 4 bases, with 10 bases remaining between them. The CDR3 sequence is CASSLNRVTEAFF. DNA for the CDR3: TGTGCCAGCAGCCTCAACAGGGTCACTGAAGCTTTCTTT.

The chain couples TRBV20-1 to TRBJ2-2, with 7 bases fitting TRBD2. From germline, CDR1 is DFQATT and CDR2 SNEGSKA (reference sequence). CDR3 size: 14 residues. After removal of 0 bases from V and 4 bases from J, the junction contained 2 bases not matched to a gene. The CDR3 DNA reads TGCAGTGCTAGAGATCCGGGGGGCACCGGGGAGCTGTTTTTT. Its translation: CSARDPGGTGELFF.